What follows are 13 T cell receptor beta chains derived from one specimen sequenced in a study of response to subunit inactivated influenza vaccine. TCRdb passed the RT-PCR reads through MiXCR, listing each CDR3 protein once. In the table there are around 570,000 distinct CDR3 sequences, about 7.6% of which are singletons. The source was PBMCs from blood, collected less than 25 months after vaccination. All receptors come from a man aged 50 to 69 who received an inactivated influenza vaccine.

The sample holds many counts of this clonotype. The gene calls are TRBV7-2 and TRBJ2-5; no firm D call. Germline V gene lookup returns CDR1 SGHTA and CDR2 FQGNSA. The CDR3 contains 14 residues. V was pared by 10 bases and J by 5 bases, with 20 bases between. The chain's CDR3 is CATSVGLGRETQYF. CDR3 DNA: TGTGCCACTTCCGTAGGATTGGGCCGGGAGACCCAGTACTTC.

The V and J genes are TRBV12-3 or TRBV12-4 and TRBJ2-7; perhaps D is TRBD1 or TRBD2 (5 bases each). The CDR3 is 15 residues long. Trimming removed 3 bases from V and 5 bases from J, with 17 bases in between. This chain's CDR3 is CASSLSGPGINEQYF. DNA for the CDR3: TGTGCCAGCAGTTTGAGCGGCCCAGGGATCAACGAGCAGTACTTC.

The rearrangement joins TRBV12-3 or TRBV12-4 to TRBJ2-3; tentatively, D is TRBD2 (6 bases). V was shortened by 5 bases and J by 5 bases, with 20 bases between the two germline ends. The CDR3 sequence is 16 residues long. The CDR3 coding sequence is TGTGCCAGCAGTCGTCGACTAGGCCTCGTCGGAGATACGCAGTATTTT. Translating gives CASSRRLGLVGDTQYF.

J is TRBJ2-7 and V is TRBV10-3; 9 nucleotides align to TRBD1. The V segment lost 5 bases and the J segment 5 bases; nucleotides outside the gene matches: 7. This CDR3 comprises 14 residues. Germline V CDR1 and CDR2: ENHRY, SYGVKD. The CDR3 spells CAISHRDRDHEQYF. The DNA of the CDR3 is TGTGCCATCAGTCACCGGGACAGGGACCACGAGCAGTACTTC.

This clonotype came up many times. The chain joins TRBV4-2 to TRBJ2-3; TRBD2 matches 8 bases. Unmatched junction bases numbered 6, after V lost 6 bases and J lost 7 bases. CDR1 and CDR2 (germline): LGHNA, YNFKEQ. The CDR3 has 13 amino acids. The CDR3 loop reads CASSTRGGNTQYF. The CDR3, as DNA: TGTGCCAGCAGTACACGGGGGGGCAATACGCAGTATTTT.

The chain employs TRBV7-9 and TRBJ2-2, with TRBD2 matching 7 bases. The CDR3 has 16 residues. V lost 3 bases, J lost 5 bases, and 9 bases stayed unmatched. Germline CDR1 and CDR2: SEHNR and FQNEAQ (reference sequence). The CDR3 nucleotides read TGTGCCAGCAGCTTGAGTGGGAGGGCCAGAACCGGGGAGCTGTTTTTT. It specifies CASSLSGRARTGELFF.

This clonotype was seen at least ten times. Its ends do not fully match the called genes, so a read error is possible. The chain joins TRBV5-1 to TRBJ1-1; D gene ambiguous. CDR3 length: 13 amino acids. Germline loops: CDR1 SGHRS, CDR2 YFSETQ. The chain's CDR3 is CASSLALNTEAFF. In DNA, the CDR3 is TGTGCCAGCAGTTTAGCGCTGAACACTGAAGCTTTCTTT.

Points on this clonotype: Mismatch with germline at one junction end may stem from a read error. In DNA form, the CDR3 reads TGTGCCAGCGGCGTAGCGGCACAGGACAGCTACGAGCAGTACTTC. Its translation: CASGVAAQDSYEQYF. The J gene is TRBJ2-7, the V gene TRBV9; the D call may be TRBD1 or TRBD2 (6 bases each). Germline CDR1 is SGDLS and CDR2 is YYNGEE. CDR3 length: 15 amino acids.

This clonotype was picked up a small number of times. The chain has TRBV19 and TRBJ1-5, with a possible D match to TRBD1 (5 bases). The CDR3 covers 14 residues. Between the trimmed V and J ends, which lost 4 bases and 5 bases, there was a span of 12 bases. Germline V gives CDR1 LNHDA, CDR2 SQIVND (reference sequence). The CDR3 DNA reads as TGTGCCAGTAGTAGACAGATTGTCTATCAGCCCCAGCATTTT. Residues: CASSRQIVYQPQHF.

This clonotype was counted only a few times. The chain links TRBV3-1 to TRBJ1-4; 8 bases are shared with TRBD1. This CDR3 contains 14 residues. V lost 2 bases and J lost 11; bases outside the gene matches: 7. Germline values: CDR1 LGHDT, CDR2 YNNKEL (reference sequence). In nucleotides, the CDR3 is TGTGCCAGCAGCCAATCGACAGGGGTCGGGAAACTGTTTTTT. Its translation is CASSQSTGVGKLFF.

Concerning this clonotype itself: The junction departs from germline at one end; a sequencing error may be responsible. The CDR3 nucleotides are TGTGCCGGCAGTCCGAGGGACACGGGGGACACTGAAGCTTTCTTT. Protein sequence: CAGSPRDTGDTEAFF. The chain links TRBV12-3 or TRBV12-4 to TRBJ1-1; tentatively, D is TRBD1 (6 bases). The CDR3 length is 15 residues.

The rearrangement uses TRBV7-2 and TRBJ2-1; no definite D call. V was shortened by 5 bases and J by 10 bases, with 12 bases between the two germline ends. The CDR3 loop spans 12 amino acids. Germline assignment: CDR1 SGHTA and CDR2 FQGNSA. DNA for the CDR3: TGTGCCAGCAGCCCCCGGATTGGGGAGCAGTTCTTC. Translated: CASSPRIGEQFF.

This clonotype showed up many times. V is TRBV5-1 and J is TRBJ2-7; unclear D gene. The germline V gene encodes CDR1 SGHRS and CDR2 YFSETQ. This CDR3 is 14 amino acids long. Trimming cost V 3 bases and J 3 bases, with 13 bases left between them. CDR3 region: CASSSQGIVYEQYF. DNA for the CDR3: TGCGCCAGCAGCTCGCAAGGAATTGTCTACGAGCAGTACTTC.